This TCR beta chain appears in the sequencing data of a study of response to subunit inactivated influenza vaccine. Study-level points and caveats: Authors suggested each seasonal flu vaccination may recruit only limited numbers of new T cells.

Points on this clonotype: The antigen is not known.

CDR3 length equals 15 residues. V was trimmed by 0 bases and J by 0 bases, leaving 8 bases between them. The germline CDR1 and CDR2 sequences are MNHEY and SVGAGI. TCRdb re-analysed the RT-PCR reads in MiXCR, keeping a single row per CDR3 protein. The sample records 650,000 or so distinct CDR3 sequences, 12% to 15% being singletons. This clonotype was obtained from a man over 45 who received an inactivated influenza vaccine. Sequenced material: PBMCs from blood, taken less than 15 days before vaccination. The chain uses TRBV6-5 and TRBJ1-2; D is unresolved. The CDR3 protein is CASSYSVSPNYGYTF. In DNA form, the CDR3 reads TGTGCCAGCAGTTACTCTGTCAGCCCTAACTATGGCTACACCTTC.